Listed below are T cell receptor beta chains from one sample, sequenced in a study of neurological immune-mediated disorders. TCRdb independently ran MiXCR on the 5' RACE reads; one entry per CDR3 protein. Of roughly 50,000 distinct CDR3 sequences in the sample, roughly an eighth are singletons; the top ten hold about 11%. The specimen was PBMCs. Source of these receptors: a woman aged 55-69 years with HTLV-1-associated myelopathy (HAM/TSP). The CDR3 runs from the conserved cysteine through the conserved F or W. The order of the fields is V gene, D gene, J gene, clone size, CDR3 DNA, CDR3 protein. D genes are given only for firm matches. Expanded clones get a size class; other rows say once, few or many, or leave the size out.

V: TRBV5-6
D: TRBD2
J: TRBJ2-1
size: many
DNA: TGTGCCAGCAGCCCGCGGACTAGCGGGAGGGGTGAGCAGTTCTTC
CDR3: CASSPRTSGRGEQFF

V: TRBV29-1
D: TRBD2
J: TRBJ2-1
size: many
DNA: TGCAGCGTGCCCCCAAGGGAGGGTAATGAGCAGTTCTTC
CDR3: CSVPPREGNEQFF

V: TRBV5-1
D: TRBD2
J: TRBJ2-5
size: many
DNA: TGCGCCAGCAGCTTTGGTCTAGCGGGAGGAGTTGGGCAAGAGACCCAGTACTTC
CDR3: CASSFGLAGGVGQETQYF

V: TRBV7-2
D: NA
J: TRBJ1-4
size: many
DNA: TGTGCCAGCAGCTTAGTGGGGGGCAGGGGACTGTTTTTT
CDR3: CASSLVGGRGLFF

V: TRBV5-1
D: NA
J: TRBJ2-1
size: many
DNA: TGCGCCAGCAGCTTGGACAGCTTTGGTGAGCAGTTCTTC
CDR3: CASSLDSFGEQFF

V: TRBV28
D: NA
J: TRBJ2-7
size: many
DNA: TGTGCCAGCAGTTCGAACGCCGGGGAGCCCTACGAGCAGTACTTC
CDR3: CASSSNAGEPYEQYF

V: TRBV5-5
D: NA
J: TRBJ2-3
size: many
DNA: TGTGCCAGCAGCGACACTAGGGGGGCCCTCACAGATACGCAGTATTTT
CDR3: CASSDTRGALTDTQYF

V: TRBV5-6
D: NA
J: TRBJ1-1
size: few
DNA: TGTGCCAGCAGCTTGAGGCTGATGGCAGGTCCTTTGGCTGAAGCTTTCTTT
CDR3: CASSLRLMAGPLAEAFF

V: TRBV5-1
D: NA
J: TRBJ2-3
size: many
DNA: TGCGCCAGCAGGCGCGGGACTTTGGAGAGGCAGTATTTT
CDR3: CASRRGTLERQYF

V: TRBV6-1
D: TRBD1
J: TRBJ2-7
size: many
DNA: TGTGCCAGCAGTACTAACAGGGGCATAGACTACGAGCAGTACTTC
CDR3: CASSTNRGIDYEQYF

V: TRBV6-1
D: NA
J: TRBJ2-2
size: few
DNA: TGTGCCAGCAGTGAATGGGGGGAAATCACCGGGGAGCTGTTTTTT
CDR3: CASSEWGEITGELFF

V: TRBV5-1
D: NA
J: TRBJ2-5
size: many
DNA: TGCGCCAGCAGCTTAGGGAGGAGCCAAGAGACCCAGTACTTC
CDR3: CASSLGRSQETQYF

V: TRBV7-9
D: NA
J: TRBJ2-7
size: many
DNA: TGTGCCAGCAGCCCTTGGGGAGAGGAGCAGTACTTC
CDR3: CASSPWGEEQYF

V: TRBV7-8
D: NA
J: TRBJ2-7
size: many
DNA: TGTGCCAGCAGCAGTGTTCCTGACTCCTACGAGCAGTACTTC
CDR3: CASSSVPDSYEQYF

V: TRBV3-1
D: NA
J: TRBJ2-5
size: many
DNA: TGTGCCAGCAACACAGGGCTGACTCAAGAGACCCAGTACTTC
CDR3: CASNTGLTQETQYF

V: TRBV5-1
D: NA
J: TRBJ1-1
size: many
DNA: TGCGCCAGCAGCCCGGAGGTACGGCCAATGAACACTGAAGCTTTCTTT
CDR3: CASSPEVRPMNTEAFF

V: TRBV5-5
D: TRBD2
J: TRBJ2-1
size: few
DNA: TGTGCCAGCAGCCCCGGACTAGCGGTCTACAATGAGCAGTTCTTC
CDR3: CASSPGLAVYNEQFF

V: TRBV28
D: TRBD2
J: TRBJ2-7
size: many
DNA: TGTGCCAGCAGTTCACGACTAGCGGGGGTCTACGAGCAGTACTTC
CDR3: CASSSRLAGVYEQYF

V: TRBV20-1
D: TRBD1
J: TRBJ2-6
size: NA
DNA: TGCAGTGCTAGAGGCGGACAGGGATCTGGCTCTGGGGCCAACGTCCTGACTTTC
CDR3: CSARGGQGSGSGANVLTF

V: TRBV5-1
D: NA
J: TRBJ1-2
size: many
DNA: TGCGCCAGCAGAAGGGACCCCACAGAATACTATGGCTACACCTTC
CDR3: CASRRDPTEYYGYTF

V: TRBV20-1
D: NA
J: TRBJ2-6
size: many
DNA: TGCAGTGCTAGAGGACACTCTGGGGCCAACGTCCTGACTTTC
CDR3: CSARGHSGANVLTF

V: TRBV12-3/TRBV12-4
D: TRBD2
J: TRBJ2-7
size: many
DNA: TGTGCCAGCAGTTCCGGGACTAGCGGGAGTGGGGACTACTACGAGCAGTACTTC
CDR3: CASSSGTSGSGDYYEQYF

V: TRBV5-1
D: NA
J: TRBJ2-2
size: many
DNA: TGCGCCAGCAGCTTGGTTTTTCTAGCTAGCGGGGAGCTGTTTTTT
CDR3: CASSLVFLASGELFF

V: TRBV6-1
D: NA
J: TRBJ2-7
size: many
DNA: TGTGCCAGCAGTGCACCAGGGGTTTGGGAGCAGTACTTC
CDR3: CASSAPGVWEQYF

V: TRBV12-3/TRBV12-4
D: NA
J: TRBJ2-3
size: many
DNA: TGTGCCAGCAGTGTGACGGACGTCACTAGCTTTACAGATACGCAGTATTTT
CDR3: CASSVTDVTSFTDTQYF

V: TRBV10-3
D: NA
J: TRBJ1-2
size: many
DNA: TGTGCCATCAGTGAATCAACTTGGGGTGGCTACACCTTC
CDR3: CAISESTWGGYTF

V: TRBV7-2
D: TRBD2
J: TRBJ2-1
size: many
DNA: TGTGCCAGCAGCATAGAGCGGGGATACTACAATGAGCAGTTCTTC
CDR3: CASSIERGYYNEQFF

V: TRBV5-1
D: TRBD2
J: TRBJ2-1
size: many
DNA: TGCGCCAGCAGCTTGGGACTAGCGGGAGGAAATGAGCAGTTCTTC
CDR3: CASSLGLAGGNEQFF

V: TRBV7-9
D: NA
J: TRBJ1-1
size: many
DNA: TGTGCCAGCAGCTCCTTGGGCATGAACACTGAAGCTTTCTTT
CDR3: CASSSLGMNTEAFF

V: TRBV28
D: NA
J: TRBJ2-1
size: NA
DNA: TGTGCCAGCAGTTTATTAGGGGGGAGTAAGAATGAGCAGTTCTTC
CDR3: CASSLLGGSKNEQFF

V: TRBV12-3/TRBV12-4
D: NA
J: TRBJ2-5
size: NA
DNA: TGTGCCAGCAGTGTAGAGGATACCCAGTACTTC
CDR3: CASSVEDTQYF

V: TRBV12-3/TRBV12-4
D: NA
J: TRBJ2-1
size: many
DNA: TGTGCCAGCAGTTTCGACAATGAGCAGTTCTTC
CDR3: CASSFDNEQFF

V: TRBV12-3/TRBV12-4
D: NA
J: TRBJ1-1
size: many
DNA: TGTGCCAGCAGTTTTCCAGGGACTGAAGCTTTCTTT
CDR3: CASSFPGTEAFF

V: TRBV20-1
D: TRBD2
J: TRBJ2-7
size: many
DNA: TGCAGTGCTAGAGATCGAGCGGGAGCGGGCGAGCAGTACTTC
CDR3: CSARDRAGAGEQYF

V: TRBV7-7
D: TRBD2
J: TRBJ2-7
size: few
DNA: TGTGCTAGCAGGAGGACTAGCGCACCCTACGAGCAGTACTTC
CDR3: CASRRTSAPYEQYF

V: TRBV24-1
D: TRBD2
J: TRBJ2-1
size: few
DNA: TGTGCCACCAGTGATCCGGGGGTAGCGGGAGTTGATGAGCAGTTCTTC
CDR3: CATSDPGVAGVDEQFF

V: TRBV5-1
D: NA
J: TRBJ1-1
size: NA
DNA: TGCGCCAGCAGCTTCACGGGAGAAAGGGGGACTGAAGCTTTCTTT
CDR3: CASSFTGERGTEAFF

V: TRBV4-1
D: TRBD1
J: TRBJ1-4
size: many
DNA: TGCGCCAGCAGCCAAGACCCCGGACAGGCCAGAACTGAAAAACTGTTTTTT
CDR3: CASSQDPGQARTEKLFF

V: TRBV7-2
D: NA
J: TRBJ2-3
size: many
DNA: TGTGCCAGCAGCCCCCGGGTGGGGGATACGCAGTATTTT
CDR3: CASSPRVGDTQYF

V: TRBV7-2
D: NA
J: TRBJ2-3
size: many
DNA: TGTGCCAGCAGCTTAGAGTTGGGGAGGGGGTCAAGAGATACGCAGTATTTT
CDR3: CASSLELGRGSRDTQYF

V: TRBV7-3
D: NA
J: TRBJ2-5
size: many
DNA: TGTGCCAGCAGCCAATCAGGGGGGAGGGAGACCCAGTACTTC
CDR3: CASSQSGGRETQYF

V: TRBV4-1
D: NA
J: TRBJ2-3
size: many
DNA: TGCGCCAGCAGCCAGGGGTGGAGCACAGATACGCAGTATTTT
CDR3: CASSQGWSTDTQYF

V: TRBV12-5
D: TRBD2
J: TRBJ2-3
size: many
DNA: TGTGCTAGTGGGAGCGGGGCTAGCGGGTCCTCCACAGATACGCAGTATTTT
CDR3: CASGSGASGSSTDTQYF

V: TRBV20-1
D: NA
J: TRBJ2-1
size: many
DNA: TGCAGTGCTACTAGACTTACCTACAATGAGCAGTTCTTC
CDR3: CSATRLTYNEQFF

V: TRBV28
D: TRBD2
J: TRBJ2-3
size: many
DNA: TGTGCCACATTCACTAGCGGGAGTACAGATACGCAGTATTTT
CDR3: CATFTSGSTDTQYF